This T cell receptor beta chain is from a study of blood T cells in healthy people across ages. Study-wide results and limits: TCR beta diversity tracked closely with naive T cell percentage. It was not known whether donors were CMV positive (a possible confounder of expanded clonotype changes).

A second PCR, run for about 7 to 11 cycles, used a sample-barcoded 5' primer plus a J-beta primer mix. Each of the cDNA molecules was tagged by a template-switch adaptor with 12 random nucleotides. Each CDR3 protein gets one entry after TCRdb re-called the 5' RACE reads with MiXCR. Among 1.5 million to 2 million distinct CDR3 sequences, 34% were seen once, and the ten largest hold approximately 11%. The CDR3 contains 17 residues. V shed 5 bases and J 5 bases; nucleotides not matched to a gene: 11. Whenever a sample was processed, at least 7 million PBMCs were isolated. Turning to this clonotype: Its antigen is not identified.

V and J are TRBV12-3 or TRBV12-4 and TRBJ2-2, with 10 nucleotides matching TRBD1. The TCR sequence derives from a woman aged 25 to 39 in good health. What was sequenced was blood. The CDR3 DNA is TGTGCCAGCAGTCCGACGCATCCGGGACAGGGGACCGGGGAGCTGTTTTTT. Translation gives CASSPTHPGQGTGELFF.